This T cell receptor beta chain was sequenced during a study of blood T cell repertoires in COVID-19. Looking at the study overall: Italy, Spain and the United States were the sources of the convalescent and acute COVID-19 samples. PBMCs, B-cell-depleted T cells, or T cells were the source of the cDNA or gDNA that made up the material.

The trim removed 0 bases at V and 5 bases at J, leaving 3 bases unmatched. The CDR3 covers 14 residues. From germline, CDR1 is WSHSY and CDR2 SAAADI. In the authors' methods: Researchers report that nucleated cell counts were estimated from reference gene primer amplification. Sequencing was performed with immunoSEQ multiplex PCR; in TCRdb, only in-frame clones are kept and a portion is missing. V and J calls and clone size come straight from that table; D and trimming were deduced from the DNA. This table holds 190,000 or so clones, approximately 79% found once. The sequenced sample consisted of peripheral blood. This TCR was recovered from a man aged 50 or older who had recovered from COVID-19. The chain is built from TRBV10-2 and TRBJ2-5; 7 bases fit TRBD1. Here the CDR3 reads CASSESGGRETQYF. The CDR3 bases are TGCGCCAGCAGTGAGTCAGGGGGCCGGGAGACCCAGTACTTC.